This T cell receptor beta chain derives from a study of shared clonotypes between healthy human individuals (dated by TCRdb to about 2020). Broadly, across the study: The cohort included three men and two women between 18 and 49 years of age. Per donor, three plates each were used for CD4 naive and CD4 memory, two for CD8 naive, and one for CD8 memory. To estimate repertoire size and how much clonotype sharing occurs between individuals, the study deeply sequenced the blood TCR repertoires of about 5 healthy adults. To increase sequencing depth and limit assay-specific biases, TCR repertoire library preparation and sequencing were carried out by different laboratories using diverse techniques. Leukapheresis yielded between about 0.85 and 10 billion PBMCs per donor. The investigation overall reported the following: Compared with non-shared clonotypes, the clonotypes found in all four sorted-subset donors had higher generation probabilities. Rarefaction of sorted-subset datasets indicated incomplete sequencing despite the large sequencing depth. Sampling was restricted to blood, and TCR repertoires in tissue are likely to differ from TCR repertoires in blood. The genetic and exposure-history diversity represented was limited by the small number of donors. Estimated clonotype richness was generally larger for naive than for memory subsets. Sharing across four donors was observed for around 5% of naive CD4, over 3% of naive CD8, 2.3% of memory CD4, and roughly 0.4% of memory CD8 clonotypes. Based on pairwise subsampling, the degree of clonotype sharing among donors was expected to be affected by sequencing depth.

TCR CDR3 regions were amplified from genomic DNA by multiplex PCR using the deep immunoSEQ assay. Extracted genomic DNA from each cell subset was spread evenly across all wells of several immunoSEQ 96-well plates, with each plate serving as a replicate. Each replicate PCR for sorted subsets received 150 to 250 ng genomic DNA, equal to about 29,000 T cell genomes. Purified libraries were quantified with a Qubit 3.0 fluorometer, sized on a Bioanalyzer 2100, and re-quantified with the KAPA Library Quantification kit. Every immunoSEQ 96-well plate was sequenced on a separate single-read 150-cycle Illumina NextSeq 550 flow cell. Per the authors' processing: The immunoSEQ output contained only junctional sequences without quality scores, so filtering could not match that applied to full-length reads. Sequences were annotated with PyIR, a Python wrapper for IgBLAST v1.9, using IMGT germline references to assign V/J genes and CDR3. Any read was removed if the V/J assignment was weak (E-value above 1e-6), the CDR3 was missing, or the read contained stop codons, out-of-frame junctions, or ambiguous translated residues. V3J clonotypes were defined as sequences sharing an identical inferred V gene, J gene, and CDR3 amino acid sequence. The percentage overlap between two repertoires was calculated by dividing the number of shared unique clonotypes by the size of the smaller repertoire. RTK rarefaction, the Chao1 estimator, and Recon v2.1 estimates of unobserved clonotypes were used to assess repertoire richness. Generation probabilities were computed with OLGA for all TCRbeta clonotypes obtained by the gDNA method from a handful of donors. TCRdb took over this immuneACCESS table, retaining in-frame rearrangements with V and J assigned. Such tables are incomplete; in checked studies, under half of the missing clones stem from an unresolved V gene, and the remainder is unexplained. The V and J calls and clone size come from that table; D and trimming were worked out from the DNA. The sample profile shows approximately 810,000 clones; approximately 92% of them were found once. Of the sample, around 24% falls within the top ten clones.

Reading the germline V gene gives CDR1 LGHNT and CDR2 FRNRAP. V is clipped by 1 base and J by 10 bases, and the sequence between their germline boundaries is 11 bases long. There are 13 amino acids in the CDR3, from cysteine to phenylalanine inclusive. Only CDR3 DNA remains: 39 bases, in frame from the first base. CD8 naive samples consisted of CD45RO-negative cells that were positively selected for CCR7, yielding a CD45RA+CCR7+ population without TemRA cells. The donors were healthy, HIV-negative adults who had no recently reported acute infections or vaccinations. Every donor was a Caucasian adult residing in Nashville, Tennessee, USA. Blood was collected by leukapheresis, and PBMCs were isolated by Ficoll-Histopaque density gradient centrifugation and then cryopreserved in liquid nitrogen vapor phase. Analytical flow cytometry was used to check the purity and quantity of every magnetically sorted T cell population. Genomic DNA was isolated from each sorted fraction and quantified by UV absorbance on a Nanodrop 2000c.

Worth noting for this clone: Its antigen is unknown. The record has no base qualities; no much larger clone is one base away.

This sequence uses TRBV12-5 and TRBJ2-1, with the D gene not clear enough to name. The sequence came from a man aged 25 to 40 in good health. The sample comprised naive CD8+ T cells sorted from blood. The meaning of the sample's cell subset or site label: CD45RA+CCR7+. The CDR3 amino acid sequence is: CASGLGTALEQFF. The base sequence is TGTGCTAGTGGTTTGGGGACGGCGCTCGAGCAGTTCTTC.